The 3 T cell receptor beta chains given below trace back to one sample, sequenced in a study of OX40 agonist ivuxolimab in advanced cancers. Data came from immunoSEQ multiplex PCR; TCRdb stores just in-frame clones and leaves some out. The data hold about 53,000 clones, with 70% to 90% observed a single time. Material: CD4+ or CD8+ T cells sorted from blood, obtained in a trial of the OX40 agonist ivuxolimab. The receptor source for this set is an adult with an advanced solid tumor such as melanoma, head and neck, liver or kidney cancer.

The J gene is TRBJ1-4, the V gene TRBV10-3; TRBD1 agrees at 8 bases. The length of the CDR3 is 13 residues. V gave up 6 bases and J gave up 7 bases; unmatched junction bases: 4. Germline lookup yields CDR1 ENHRY and CDR2 SYGVKD. This CDR3 is CAISKDRGEKLFF. CDR3 sequence (DNA): TGTGCCATCAGCAAAGACAGGGGTGAAAAACTGTTTTTT.

This clone was seen just once. The chain is built from TRBV6-6 and TRBJ2-7, with unresolved D. The germline V gene encodes CDR1 MNHNY and CDR2 SVGAGI (reference sequence). The CDR3 is 12 residues long. The CDR3 DNA is TGTGCCAGCAGCCGATCTACAAACATCAGGTTTGTC. It yields the protein CASSRSTNIRFV.

The gene calls are TRBV7-2 and TRBJ2-4, with 11 bases fitting TRBD2. J was trimmed by 0 bases and V by 2 bases; bases with no gene match: 3. Looked up from germline, CDR1 is SGHTA and CDR2 is FQGNSA. The CDR3 is made up of 17 amino acids. CDR3 DNA sequence: TGTGCCAGCAGCTTACTAGCGGGGGGCCGAGCCAAAAACATTCAGTACTTC. Protein product: CASSLLAGGRAKNIQYF.